This T cell receptor (beta chain) stems from a study of shared clonotypes between healthy human individuals. The study's findings and limits: Non-shared clonotypes displayed generation probabilities falling below those of clonotypes present in all four donors.

Generated by immunoSEQ multiplex PCR, the TCRdb table keeps only in-frame clones and is missing some. The table includes about 1 million clones, around four fifths detected once. Germline V gene sequence: CDR1 SGHDN, CDR2 FVKESK. The CDR3 sequence is 14 residues long. V lost 2 bases and J lost 3; bases outside the gene matches: 0. A few counts support this clone. Its antigen is unidentified. This sequence joins TRBV14 and TRBJ2-5, with 10 bases lining up with TRBD2. This clonotype originated in a man younger than 30 in good health. The sample taken for sequencing was memory CD4+ T cells sorted from blood. Indicated subset: CD45RA-negative fraction. This chain's CDR3 is CASSQLAGEETQYF. In DNA, the CDR3 is TGTGCCAGCAGCCAACTAGCGGGAGAAGAGACCCAGTACTTC. The whole variable domain, filled in from reference TRBV14 and TRBJ2-5, reads EAGVTQFPSHSVIEKGQTVTLRCDPISGHDNLYWYRRVMGKEIKFLLHFVKESKQDESGMPNNRFLAERTGGTYSTLKVQPAELEDSGVYFCASSQLAGEETQYFGPGTRLLVL.